Listed here is a single T cell receptor (beta chain). The target antigen is unknown. This record belongs to a study of graft-versus-host responses after intestinal transplantation. Study-wide context: Anti-thymocyte globulin induction preceded roughly 3 years of tacrolimus and steroid maintenance in all recipients. Study-wide points: In recipient marrow, GvH clones were found, and some appeared first in ileum or blood.

Trimming cost V 5 bases and J 1 base, with 11 bases left between them. The CDR3 extends over 14 amino acids. CDR1 SSHAT and CDR2 FNYEAQ come from the germline V gene (reference sequence). Produced via immunoSEQ multiplex PCR; TCRdb's table is partial and in-frame only. The sample yields some 110,000 clones, roughly 87% seen once. The chain carries TRBV7-7 and TRBJ2-5; possible D gene TRBD1, 6 bases. Sequenced material: unstimulated CD4+ T cells sorted from spleen or lymph node cells, taken before intestinal transplant. The source of this sequence is a human donor who received an intestinal transplant. CDR3 sequence (DNA): TGTGCCAGCAGCCCAAGACAGGCCCAAGAGACCCAGTACTTC. Translating it yields CASSPRQAQETQYF.